One sample yielded the 23 T cell receptor beta chains listed below, sequenced in a study of blood T cell repertoires in COVID-19. The protocol was immunoSEQ multiplex PCR, while the TCRdb copy is restricted to in-frame clones and leaves out a portion. The table has more than 45,000 clones, roughly 89% seen once. The source material was peripheral blood. Receptor source: a man at least 80 years old with acute or convalescent COVID-19.

The chain is built from TRBV7-9 and TRBJ2-7; tentatively, D is TRBD1 (6 bases). The CDR3 has 13 residues. V gave up 2 bases and J gave up 4 bases, with 9 bases separating them. Per germline, CDR1 SEHNR and CDR2 FQNEAQ (reference sequence). CDR3 residues: CASSLYRDYEQYF. DNA of the CDR3: TGTGCCAGCAGCTTATACAGGGATTACGAGCAGTACTTC.

This clone came up a few times. J is TRBJ1-3 and V is TRBV19, with D possibly matching TRBD1 (6 bases). CDR1 and CDR2 from the germline V gene are LNHDA and SQIVND (reference sequence). This CDR3 is built from 14 residues. Between the trimmed V and J ends, which lost 5 bases and 2 bases, there was a span of 10 bases. CDR3 residues: CASSPRTAGNTIYF. Written as DNA, the CDR3 is TGTGCCAGTAGTCCCAGGACAGCTGGAAACACCATATATTTT. Complete variable domain (other parts from reference TRBV19 and TRBJ1-3): DGGITQSPKYLFRKEGQNVTLSCEQNLNHDAMYWYRQDPGQGLRLIYYSQIVNDFQKGDIAEGYSVSREKKESFPLTVTSAQKNPTAFYLCASSPRTAGNTIYFGEGSWLTVV.

This chain uses TRBV19 with TRBJ2-3, with 9 bases that match TRBD1. Per the germline V gene, CDR1 is LNHDA and CDR2 is SQIVND (reference sequence). The junction had 3 bases not matched to a gene; V was cut back by 5 bases and J by 6 bases. The CDR3 spans 13 residues. CDR3 in DNA: TGTGCCAGTAGTGTCGGACAGGGGGATACGCAGTATTTT. Translation: CASSVGQGDTQYF.

J is TRBJ1-2 and V is TRBV5-1; D unclear. Germline V gene sequence: CDR1 SGHRS, CDR2 YFSETQ. V shed 0 bases and J shed 4 bases, with 10 bases lying between them. The CDR3 loop spans 14 amino acids. The CDR3 here is CASSLGGSFYGYTF. In DNA form, the CDR3 reads TGCGCCAGCAGCTTGGGCGGAAGCTTCTATGGCTACACCTTC. Full variable domain (rest looked up from reference TRBV5-1 and TRBJ1-2): KAGVTQTPRYLIKTRGQQVTLSCSPISGHRSVSWYQQTPGQGLQFLFEYFSETQRNKGNFPGRFSGRQFSNSRSEMNVSTLELGDSALYLCASSLGGSFYGYTFGSGTRLTVV.

V and J are TRBV5-4 and TRBJ2-1, with TRBD2 as a possible D gene (6 bases). Trimming took off 0 bases at V and 4 bases at J, with 8 bases between the two ends. Germline assignment: CDR1 SGHNT and CDR2 YYREEE (reference sequence). The CDR3 extends over 14 amino acids. CDR3 sequence reads: CASSLGGGYNEQFF. CDR3 nucleotide sequence: TGTGCCAGCAGCTTGGGTGGGGGGTACAATGAGCAGTTCTTC.

The chain uses TRBV5-1 and TRBJ2-1, with 9 bases lining up with TRBD2. The ends lost 4 bases at V and 4 bases at J; junction bases unmatched: 6. The CDR3 length is 15 residues. Germline CDR1 is SGHRS and CDR2 is YFSETQ. The CDR3 bases are TGCGCCAGCAGCCCAGCTAGCGGGGCTTACAATGAGCAGTTCTTC. Encoded protein: CASSPASGAYNEQFF.

V gene TRBV6-5 combines with J gene TRBJ1-5, with 10 bases matching TRBD1. CDR1 is MNHEY, CDR2 SVGAGI, per germline. V was pared by 4 bases and J by 3 bases, with 3 bases of the junction left unmatched. This CDR3 contains 15 residues. The CDR3 loop reads CASSSGQGNNQPQHF. The DNA of the CDR3 is TGTGCCAGCAGTTCGGGACAGGGGAACAATCAGCCCCAGCATTTT.

The chain has TRBV6-5 and TRBJ2-1, with D perhaps matching TRBD1 (6 bases). Trimming stripped 7 bases from V and 5 bases from J, with 18 bases between. The CDR3 length is 15 residues. Germline lookup yields CDR1 MNHEY and CDR2 SVGAGI. As DNA, the CDR3 is TGTGCCAGCACCTCGAGGCGGACAGACAACAATGAGCAGTTCTTC. Translated, it gives CASTSRRTDNNEQFF.

The V gene is TRBV11-1, the J gene TRBJ2-2; the D is unclear. Between the trimmed V and J ends, which lost 8 bases and 4 bases, there was a span of 17 bases. CDR3 length equals 15 residues. Germline CDR1 is SGHAT and CDR2 is FQDESV (reference sequence). The CDR3 reads CASSWQSLATGELFF. CDR3 nucleotides: TGTGCCAGCTCTTGGCAGTCTCTCGCCACCGGGGAGCTGTTTTTT.

V and J are TRBV7-8 and TRBJ1-5; the match to TRBD1 covers 7 bases. V was clipped by 5 bases and J by 2 bases; unmatched bases: 12. This CDR3 has 17 amino acids. Germline V gene lookup returns CDR1 SGHVS and CDR2 FQNEAQ. CDR3 residues: CASSPIRQGSGNQPQHF. CDR3 nucleotide sequence: TGTGCCAGCAGCCCGATAAGACAGGGTTCGGGCAATCAGCCCCAGCATTTT. Full variable domain (outside the CDR3, taken from reference TRBV7-8 and TRBJ1-5): GAGVSQSPRYKVAKRGQDVALRCDPISGHVSLFWYQQALGQGPEFLTYFQNEAQLDKSGLPSDRFFAERPEGSVSTLKIQRTQQEDSAVYLCASSPIRQGSGNQPQHFGDGTRLSIL.

This clone appeared a single time. The chain links TRBV5-1 to TRBJ2-1; a weak D match, TRBD2 (7 bases). Germline CDR1 reads SGHRS; CDR2 reads YFSETQ. Trimming left V 4 bases short and J 9 bases short, with 17 bases between. CDR3 length: 14 amino acids. CDR3 sequence (DNA): TGCGCCAGCAGCCTCCCCGCGGGGGCGGGTGAGCAGTTCTTC. Protein product: CASSLPAGAGEQFF.

The V call is TRBV11-3, the J call TRBJ2-6; a possible D gene is TRBD2 (6 bases). In germline, CDR1 is SGHNT, CDR2 YENEEA. This CDR3 contains 18 residues. Deletions cut 0 bases from V and 5 bases from J, with 17 bases between. The CDR3 here is CASSLDRESLGWANVLTF. The CDR3, as DNA: TGTGCCAGCAGCTTAGATCGGGAGAGTTTAGGCTGGGCCAACGTCCTGACTTTC.

The chain uses TRBV12-5 and TRBJ1-5; 9 bases map to TRBD1. The germline V gene encodes CDR1 LGHNT and CDR2 FRNRAP. The CDR3 has 15 residues. V lost 5 bases, J lost 3 bases, and 5 bases stayed unmatched. CDR3 sequence: CASGRTGENNQPQHF. The CDR3, as DNA: TGTGCTAGTGGTCGGACAGGGGAGAACAATCAGCCCCAGCATTTT. The full variable domain, its missing parts supplied by reference TRBV12-5 and TRBJ1-5, is DARVTQTPRHKVTEMGQEVTMRCQPILGHNTVFWYRQTMMQGLELLAYFRNRAPLDDSGMPKDRFSAEMPDATLATLKIQPSEPRDSAVYFCASGRTGENNQPQHFGDGTRLSIL.

This chain connects TRBV6-6 to TRBJ1-1, with a tentative D call TRBD1 (6 bases). The CDR3 consists of 13 residues. Looked up from germline, CDR1 is MNHNY and CDR2 is SVGAGI (reference sequence). The V and J ends lost 8 bases and 0 bases respectively, with 10 bases between them. CDR3 in amino acids: CASGGGMNTEAFF. The CDR3 bases are TGTGCCAGCGGTGGGGGCATGAACACTGAAGCTTTCTTT.

This chain links TRBV5-4 with TRBJ2-2; 7 bases match TRBD1. This CDR3 has 17 amino acids. V shed 3 bases and J 2 bases; nucleotides not matched to a gene: 10. Germline CDR1 and CDR2: SGHNT and YYREEE (reference sequence). The CDR3 sequence is CASSSGQAVLNTGELFF. In nucleotides, the CDR3 is TGTGCCAGCAGCTCCGGACAGGCCGTGCTTAACACCGGGGAGCTGTTTTTT.

The chain couples TRBV7-9 to TRBJ1-1; weak D call: TRBD1 (6 bases). The germline V gene encodes CDR1 SEHNR and CDR2 FQNEAQ (reference sequence). This CDR3 is 15 amino acids long. Trimming removed 5 bases at V and 1 base at J, with 14 bases between. Here the CDR3 DNA reads TGTGCCAGCAGCCCTCCGGGACAAAAGAACACTGAAGCTTTCTTT. Translation: CASSPPGQKNTEAFF.

The count of this clone is one. V usage is TRBV5-1 and J usage is TRBJ2-7; possibly TRBD1 for D (6 bases). V lost 0 bases and J lost 6, with 13 bases in between. The CDR3 is 14 amino acids. Germline V gives CDR1 SGHRS, CDR2 YFSETQ. The DNA for the CDR3 is TGCGCCAGCAGCTTGGACAGGGCAGGCCCCGAGCAGTACTTC. It codes for CASSLDRAGPEQYF.

This chain joins TRBV6-1 and TRBJ1-5, with D perhaps TRBD1 (5 bases). Trimming took 3 bases from V and 3 from J, leaving 12 bases between them. Germline CDR1 is MNHNS and CDR2 is SASEGT. The CDR3 extends over 15 amino acids. CDR3 nucleotides: TGTGCCAGCAGTGATACCCCAGGGAACAATCAGCCCCAGCATTTT. Its protein is CASSDTPGNNQPQHF.

J is TRBJ1-4 and V is TRBV9; D remains ambiguous. The V end lost 0 bases, the J end lost 12 bases, and 12 bases lay between the germline ends. The CDR3 totals 13 residues. The germline gives CDR1 SGDLS, CDR2 YYNGEE. The CDR3 bases are TGTGCCAGCAGCGTAGCTCCTGGCGGCGAACTGTTTTTT. This sequence encodes CASSVAPGGELFF.

In DNA form, the CDR3 reads TGTGCCAGCAGCGTAGGTATTAGCGGGACCACAGATACGCAGTATTTT. It yields the protein CASSVGISGTTDTQYF. The chain carries TRBV9 and TRBJ2-3; 8 bases map to TRBD2. The germline V gene encodes CDR1 SGDLS and CDR2 YYNGEE. V lost 0 bases to trimming and J lost 2 bases; unmatched junction nucleotides: 5. The CDR3 has 16 residues.

J is TRBJ1-3 and V is TRBV5-4; maybe TRBD1 (6 bases). The CDR3 is 15 amino acids. V was trimmed by 5 bases and J by 0 bases, leaving 12 bases between them. The germline CDR1 and CDR2 sequences are SGHNT and YYREEE (reference sequence). The chain's CDR3 is CASRQDSLSGNTIYF. The CDR3 nucleotides read TGTGCCAGCAGGCAGGACAGTCTCTCTGGAAACACCATATATTTT.

The CDR3 spells CASMERGPTDTQYF. CDR3 DNA: TGTGCCAGCATGGAGCGGGGGCCCACAGATACGCAGTATTTT. This chain connects TRBV2 to TRBJ2-3; TRBD2 matches at 8 bases. The V gene's germline CDR1 is SNHLY and CDR2 FYNNEI. This CDR3 has 14 residues. The V segment lost 7 bases and the J segment 2 bases; nucleotides outside the gene matches: 5. Full variable domain (missing parts from reference TRBV2 and TRBJ2-3): EPEVTQTPSHQVTQMGQEVILRCVPISNHLYFYWYRQILGQKVEFLVSFYNNEISEKSEIFDDQFSVERPDGSNFTLKIRSTKLEDSAMYFCASMERGPTDTQYFGPGTRLTVL.

V and J are TRBV15 and TRBJ2-5; 8 positions match TRBD1. V lost 3 bases, J lost 3 bases, and 6 bases stayed unmatched. The germline gives CDR1 LNHNV, CDR2 YYDKDF (reference sequence). This CDR3 comprises 15 residues. CDR3 sequence (DNA): TGTGCCACCAGCAGCCAGGACAGGGCTAAAGAGACCCAGTACTTC. Translated, it gives CATSSQDRAKETQYF. Drawing the rest from reference TRBV15 and TRBJ2-5, the complete variable domain is DAMVIQNPRYQVTQFGKPVTLSCSQTLNHNVMYWYQQKSSQAPKLLFHYYDKDFNNEADTPDNFQSRRPNTSFCFLDIRSPGLGDTAMYLCATSSQDRAKETQYFGPGTRLLVL.